The rows below give T cell receptor beta chains drawn from one sample of a study of T cell responses to AZD1222 COVID-19 vaccine. Some clones are missing from TCRdb's copy, which holds only in-frame ones; the method was immunoSEQ multiplex PCR. The table includes about 86,000 clones, 78% detected once. This material consisted of peripheral blood, taken on day 0 of AZD1222 vaccination. Receptors were obtained from an adult in good health. Each CDR3 is given without its conserved first and last residue.

V: TRBV10-2
CDR3: ASSGGTGGYT

V: TRBV5-1
CDR3: ASSLAGTGLTGEQF

V: TRBV19
CDR3: ASSPQDNYGYT

V: TRBV2
CDR3: ASRIYRDRDYEQY

V: TRBV6-5
CDR3: ASTGAGGLSETQY

V: TRBV10-1
CDR3: ASSAPTGSGSYEQY

V: TRBV5-5
CDR3: ASSPEDTQY

V: TRBV14
CDR3: ASSQDSPRSPTGGPRY

V: TRBV29-1
CDR3: SVEDLQGLGYEQY

V: TRBV6-1
CDR3: ASSEVLLPPSYEQY

V: TRBV30
CDR3: AWSLGLAYFHEQF

V: TRBV10-3
CDR3: AIRPGQGQETQY

V: TRBV5-6
CDR3: ASSWVLAGTTDTQY

V: TRBV3-1/TRBV3-2
CDR3: ASSQAPGGPQH

V: TRBV7-2
CDR3: ASSSRSGQGTEAF

V: TRBV5-6
CDR3: ASSLGTGGYNEQF

V: TRBV3-1/TRBV3-2
CDR3: ASSRLRQDSYEQY

V: TRBV30
CDR3: ASPDRRTNTGELF

V: TRBV15
CDR3: ATSRDSGAAGANYGYT

V: TRBV6-5
CDR3: ASSLNSGANVLT

V: TRBV24-1
CDR3: ATSDPTGQANYGYT

V: TRBV29-1
CDR3: STRQDTGELF

V: TRBV5-1
CDR3: ASSPQGAGADTQY

V: TRBV11-2
CDR3: ASSLGDERDQF

V: TRBV27
CDR3: ASSPAYRERDEQY

V: TRBV28
CDR3: ASSPLGPYEQY

V: TRBV2
CDR3: ASSRDRGRDGEQY

V: TRBV28
CDR3: ASSLNGETYEQY

V: TRBV28
CDR3: ASSSSGSDGNTIY

V: TRBV6-5
CDR3: ASRRVDRGRGYT

V: TRBV7-9
CDR3: ASSLQGYEQY

V: TRBV19
CDR3: ASITSTGSDTEAF

V: TRBV3-1/TRBV3-2
CDR3: ASSQGDNVCGRATGTQY

V: TRBV7-9
CDR3: ASSPTNNEQF

V: TRBV3-1/TRBV3-2
CDR3: ASSLTSGKGETQY

V: TRBV5-6
CDR3: ASSEGQGDGYT

V: TRBV6-5
CDR3: ASSSPGGRYT

V: TRBV30
CDR3: AWSVGASQPQH

V: TRBV15
CDR3: ATSRGTVASGYNEQF

V: TRBV7-9
CDR3: ASRGPNLYGYT

V: TRBV29-1
CDR3: SVDSGRGLDTQY